This T cell receptor beta chain was sequenced during a study of graft-versus-host responses after intestinal transplantation. The overall study: Induction using anti-thymocyte globulin, followed by tacrolimus and steroids for two to three years, was given to all recipients.

A remark on this clone: The antigen remains undetermined.

Study conclusions and caveats: Within the allografts of patients who had graft-donor T cell macrochimerism, graft-versus-host to host-versus-graft clonal ratios were high. GvH clones occurred in recipient marrow; some first appeared in ileum or blood.

This table comes from immunoSEQ multiplex PCR, and its TCRdb copy is limited to in-frame clones, with some not included. The sample lists tens of thousands of clones, about nine tenths occurring once. The ends were cut back, 3 bases at V and 6 bases at J, with 8 bases in the middle. Germline values: CDR1 MNHNY, CDR2 SVGAGI (reference sequence). This CDR3 comprises 12 residues. This receptor was obtained from a human donor who received an intestinal transplant. The V and J genes are TRBV6-6 and TRBJ1-1; the D is unclear. Source: unstimulated CD4+ T cells sorted from spleen or lymph node cells, taken before intestinal transplant. The CDR3 nucleotides are TGTGCCAGCAGTTATGTGGGATCTGAAGCTTTCTTT. Amino acid sequence: CASSYVGSEAFF.